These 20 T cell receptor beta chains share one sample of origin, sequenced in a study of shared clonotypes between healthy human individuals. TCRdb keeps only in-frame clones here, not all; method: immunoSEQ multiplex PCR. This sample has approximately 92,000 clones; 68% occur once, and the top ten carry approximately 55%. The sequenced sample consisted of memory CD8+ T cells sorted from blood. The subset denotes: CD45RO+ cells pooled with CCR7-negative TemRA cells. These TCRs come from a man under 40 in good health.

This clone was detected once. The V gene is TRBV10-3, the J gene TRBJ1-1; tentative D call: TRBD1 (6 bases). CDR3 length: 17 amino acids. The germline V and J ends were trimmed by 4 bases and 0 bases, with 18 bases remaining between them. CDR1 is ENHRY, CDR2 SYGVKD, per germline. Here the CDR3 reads CAISGPGTKGLNTEAFF. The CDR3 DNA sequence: TGTGCCATCAGTGGGCCCGGGACAAAAGGCCTGAACACTGAAGCTTTCTTT.

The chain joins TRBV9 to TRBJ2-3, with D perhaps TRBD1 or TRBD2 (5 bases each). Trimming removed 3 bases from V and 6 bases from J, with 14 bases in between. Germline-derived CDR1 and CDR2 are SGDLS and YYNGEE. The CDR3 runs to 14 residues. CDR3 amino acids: CASSGHGAMDTQYF. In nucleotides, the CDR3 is TGTGCCAGCAGCGGACACGGGGCAATGGATACGCAGTATTTT.

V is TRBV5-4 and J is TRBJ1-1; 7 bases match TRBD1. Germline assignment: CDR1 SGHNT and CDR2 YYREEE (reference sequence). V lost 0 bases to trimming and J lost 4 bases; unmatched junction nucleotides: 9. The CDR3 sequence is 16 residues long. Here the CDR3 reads CASSLGQGVVGTEAFF. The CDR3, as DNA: TGTGCCAGCAGCTTGGGACAGGGAGTAGTCGGCACTGAAGCTTTCTTT.

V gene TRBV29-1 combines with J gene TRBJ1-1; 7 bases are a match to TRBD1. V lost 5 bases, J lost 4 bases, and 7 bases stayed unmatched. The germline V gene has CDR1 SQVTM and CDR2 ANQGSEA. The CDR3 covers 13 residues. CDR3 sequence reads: CSVPTGVGTEAFF. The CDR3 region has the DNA TGCAGCGTTCCAACAGGGGTGGGCACTGAAGCTTTCTTT. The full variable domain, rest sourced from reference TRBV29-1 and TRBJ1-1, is SAVISQKPSRDICQRGTSLTIQCQVDSQVTMMFWYRQQPGQSLTLIATANQGSEATYESGFVIDKFPISRPNLTFSTLTVSNMSPEDSSIYLCSVPTGVGTEAFFGQGTRLTVV.

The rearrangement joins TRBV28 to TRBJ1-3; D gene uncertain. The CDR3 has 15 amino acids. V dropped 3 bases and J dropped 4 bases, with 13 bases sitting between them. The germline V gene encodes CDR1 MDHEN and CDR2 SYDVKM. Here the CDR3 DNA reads TGTGCCAGCAGTTTCTTTTCCACGGCGGGAAACACCATATATTTT. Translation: CASSFFSTAGNTIYF. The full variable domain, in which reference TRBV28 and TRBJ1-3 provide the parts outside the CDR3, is DVKVTQSSRYLVKRTGEKVFLECVQDMDHENMFWYRQDPGLGLRLIYFSYDVKMKEKGDIPEGYSVSREKKERFSLILESASTNQTSMYLCASSFFSTAGNTIYFGEGSWLTVV.

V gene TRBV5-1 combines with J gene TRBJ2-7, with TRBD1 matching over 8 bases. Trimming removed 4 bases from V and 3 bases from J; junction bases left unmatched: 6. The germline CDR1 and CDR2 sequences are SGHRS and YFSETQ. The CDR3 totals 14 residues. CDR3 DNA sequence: TGCGCCAGCAGCCAGGGGGCCAACAACTACGAGCAGTACTTC. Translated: CASSQGANNYEQYF. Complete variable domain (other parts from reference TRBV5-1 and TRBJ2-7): KAGVTQTPRYLIKTRGQQVTLSCSPISGHRSVSWYQQTPGQGLQFLFEYFSETQRNKGNFPGRFSGRQFSNSRSEMNVSTLELGDSALYLCASSQGANNYEQYFGPGTRLTVT.

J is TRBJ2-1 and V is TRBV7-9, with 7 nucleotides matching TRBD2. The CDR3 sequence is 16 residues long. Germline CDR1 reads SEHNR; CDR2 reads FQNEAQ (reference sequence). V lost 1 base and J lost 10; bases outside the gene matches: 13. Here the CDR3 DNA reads TGTGCCAGCAGCTTAGGCGGAGCGGGAATACAGGTGGAGCAGTTCTTC. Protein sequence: CASSLGGAGIQVEQFF.

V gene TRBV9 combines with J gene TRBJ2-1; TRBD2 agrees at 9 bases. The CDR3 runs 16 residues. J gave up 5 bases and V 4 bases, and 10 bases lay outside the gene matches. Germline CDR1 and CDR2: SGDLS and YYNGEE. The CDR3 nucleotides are TGTGCCAGCAGCCCTTCCCCCGGGACTAGCAACAATGAGCAGTTCTTC. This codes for CASSPSPGTSNNEQFF. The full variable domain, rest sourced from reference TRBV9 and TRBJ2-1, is DSGVTQTPKHLITATGQRVTLRCSPRSGDLSVYWYQQSLDQGLQFLIQYYNGEERAKGNILERFSAQQFPDLHSELNLSSLELGDSALYFCASSPSPGTSNNEQFFGPGTRLTVL.

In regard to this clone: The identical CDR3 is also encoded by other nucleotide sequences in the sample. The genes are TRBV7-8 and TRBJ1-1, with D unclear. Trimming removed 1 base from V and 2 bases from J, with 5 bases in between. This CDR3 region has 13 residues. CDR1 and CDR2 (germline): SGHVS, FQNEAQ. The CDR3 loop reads CASSLEGNTEAFF. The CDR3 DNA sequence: TGTGCCAGCAGCTTAGAGGGAAACACTGAAGCTTTCTTT.

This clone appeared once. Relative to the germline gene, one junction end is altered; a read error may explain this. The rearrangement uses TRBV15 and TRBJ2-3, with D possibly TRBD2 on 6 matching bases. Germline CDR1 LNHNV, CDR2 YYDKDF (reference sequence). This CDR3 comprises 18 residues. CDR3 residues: CATSRGYGTFDRTDAQYF. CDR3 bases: TGTGCCACCAGCAGAGGTTATGGGACTTTTGATCGCACAGATGCGCAGTATTTT.

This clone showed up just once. The CDR3 sequence: CASSLGQGGFNEQFF. Written as DNA, the CDR3 is TGTGCCAGCAGCTTGGGGCAGGGGGGGTTCAATGAGCAGTTCTTC. This chain connects TRBV5-4 to TRBJ2-1; D possibly uses TRBD1 or TRBD2 (7 bases each). V was cut by 0 bases and J by 6 bases, with 13 bases left in between. This CDR3 contains 15 residues. Looked up from germline, CDR1 is SGHNT and CDR2 is YYREEE (reference sequence).

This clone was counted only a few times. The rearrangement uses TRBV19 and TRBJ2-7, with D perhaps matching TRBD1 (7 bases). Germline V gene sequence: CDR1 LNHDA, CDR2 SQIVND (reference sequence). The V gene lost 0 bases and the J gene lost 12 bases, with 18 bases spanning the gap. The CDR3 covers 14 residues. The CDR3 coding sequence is TGTGCCAGTAGTATAGACGGGGGACAGTCCAGTACGTACTTC. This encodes CASSIDGGQSSTYF.

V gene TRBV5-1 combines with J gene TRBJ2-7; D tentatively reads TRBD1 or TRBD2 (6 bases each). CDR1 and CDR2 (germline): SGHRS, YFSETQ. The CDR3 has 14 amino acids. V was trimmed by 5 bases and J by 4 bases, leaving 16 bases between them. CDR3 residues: CASRWSTGAYEQYF. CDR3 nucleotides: TGCGCCAGCAGGTGGTCGACGGGGGCTTACGAGCAGTACTTC.

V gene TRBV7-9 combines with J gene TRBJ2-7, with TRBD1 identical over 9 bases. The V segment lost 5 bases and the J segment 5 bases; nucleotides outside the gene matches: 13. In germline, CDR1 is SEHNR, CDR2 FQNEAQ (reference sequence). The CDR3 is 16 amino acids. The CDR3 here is CASSRYSGTGIHEQYF. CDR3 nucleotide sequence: TGTGCCAGCAGCCGTTACTCCGGGACAGGGATCCACGAGCAGTACTTC.

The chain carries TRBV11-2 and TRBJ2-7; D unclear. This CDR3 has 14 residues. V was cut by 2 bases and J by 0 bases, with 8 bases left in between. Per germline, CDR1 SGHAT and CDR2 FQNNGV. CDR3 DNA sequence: TGTGCCAGCAGCTTACTAGGCTACTCCTACGAGCAGTACTTC. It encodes CASSLLGYSYEQYF.

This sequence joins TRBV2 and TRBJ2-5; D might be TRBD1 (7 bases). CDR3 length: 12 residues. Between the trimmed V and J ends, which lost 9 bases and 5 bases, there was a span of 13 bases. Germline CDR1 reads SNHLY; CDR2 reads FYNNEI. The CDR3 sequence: CARQGGSETQYF. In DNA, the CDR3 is TGTGCCAGGCAGGGGGGTTCGGAGACCCAGTACTTC.

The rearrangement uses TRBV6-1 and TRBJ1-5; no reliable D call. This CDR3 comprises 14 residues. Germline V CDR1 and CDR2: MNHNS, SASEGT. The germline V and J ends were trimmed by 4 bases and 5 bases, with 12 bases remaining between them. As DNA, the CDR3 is TGTGCCAGCAGTGTTCCTGTCTGGGATCAGCCCCAGCATTTT. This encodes CASSVPVWDQPQHF.

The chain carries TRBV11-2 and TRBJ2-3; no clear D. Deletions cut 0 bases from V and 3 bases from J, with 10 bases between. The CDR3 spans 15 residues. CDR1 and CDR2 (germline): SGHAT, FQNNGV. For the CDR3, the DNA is TGTGCCAGCAGCTTAGAAGGCCACCCTACAGATACGCAGTATTTT. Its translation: CASSLEGHPTDTQYF.

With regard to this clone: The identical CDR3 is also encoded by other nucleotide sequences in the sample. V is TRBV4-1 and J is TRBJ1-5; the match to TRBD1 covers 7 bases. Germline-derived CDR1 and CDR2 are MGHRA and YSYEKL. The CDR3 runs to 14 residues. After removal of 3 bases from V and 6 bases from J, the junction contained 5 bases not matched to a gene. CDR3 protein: CASSHRQGGQPQHF. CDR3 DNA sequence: TGCGCCAGCAGCCATAGACAGGGTGGTCAGCCCCAGCATTTT.

DNA of the CDR3: TGTGCCAGCAGCCCCGGGAGGGGTCCCACCTACGAGCAGTACTTC. It specifies CASSPGRGPTYEQYF. J is TRBJ2-7 and V is TRBV7-9, with 8 nucleotides matching TRBD2. Germline assignment: CDR1 SEHNR and CDR2 FQNEAQ (reference sequence). Trimming removed 5 bases from V and 2 bases from J; junction bases left unmatched: 8. The CDR3 is 15 amino acids.